Shown below are 19 T cell receptor beta chains from a single sample sequenced in a study of cytomegalovirus exposure and HLA in healthy donors. PCR was performed using 60 Vbeta and 13 Jbeta primers. Produced via immunoSEQ multiplex PCR; TCRdb's table is partial and in-frame only. The sample consists of some 140,000 clones, around 80% of them appearing once. The sequenced sample consisted of PBMCs. These receptors all stem from a man aged 25-45 years in good health.

This clone was observed a few times. V is TRBV5-6 and J is TRBJ2-2; a possible D gene is TRBD2 (6 bases). V lost 5 bases and J 4 bases, leaving 18 bases between the germline ends. The CDR3 is 16 residues long. Germline V gene sequence: CDR1 SGHDT, CDR2 YYEEEE. CDR3 nucleotide sequence: TGTGCCAGCAGACTAGACCCGGGAGCGGTCACCGGGGAGCTGTTTTTT. This translates into CASRLDPGAVTGELFF.

The rearrangement uses TRBV6-5 and TRBJ2-5, with 7 bases aligning to TRBD2. The J call may not be correct, given that the DNA end is closer to TRBJ2-7. This CDR3 is built from 14 residues. Germline V gene data show CDR1 as MNHEY and CDR2 as SVGAGI. CDR3 sequence: CASSYAGEVYEQYF. The CDR3 DNA reads as TGTGCCAGCAGTTACGCGGGAGAAGTCTACGAGCAGTACTTC.

The rearrangement joins TRBV6-5 to TRBJ1-5, with TRBD1 matching over 9 bases. CDR3 length: 13 residues. Trimming took 6 bases from V and 7 from J; bases not matched to a gene: 4. The germline gives CDR1 MNHEY, CDR2 SVGAGI. The CDR3 DNA is TGTGCCAGCAGAGGGGACAGGGAGCAGCCCCAGCATTTT. It yields the protein CASRGDREQPQHF.

The chain recombines TRBV11-3 with TRBJ2-3; 9 bases are a match to TRBD2. Germline values: CDR1 SGHNT, CDR2 YENEEA. The CDR3 extends over 19 amino acids. The J segment lost 4 bases and the V segment lost 5 bases, leaving 19 bases of the junction unmatched. The CDR3 DNA follows: TGTGCCAGCAGCACCCTGGGCCTAGCGGGAACGCAGGGAGCAGATACGCAGTATTTT. It yields the protein CASSTLGLAGTQGADTQYF.

The chain recombines TRBV2 with TRBJ2-1; no clear D. V shed 2 bases and J shed 7 bases, with 6 bases lying between them. Germline CDR1 is SNHLY and CDR2 is FYNNEI. The CDR3 is 12 residues long. The CDR3 DNA reads TGTGCCAGCAGTGAATTCTTAAATGAGCAGTTCTTC. The encoded protein is CASSEFLNEQFF.

This chain links TRBV7-3 with TRBJ2-3; 8 nucleotides line up with TRBD2. Losses at the gene ends were 1 base for V and 6 bases for J; bases not matched to a gene: 9. Germline CDR1 reads SGHTA; CDR2 reads FQGTGA. The length of the CDR3 is 16 residues. For the CDR3, the DNA is TGTGCCAGCAGCTTAAACGGGAGGGCCATAGGGGATACGCAGTATTTT. Translated: CASSLNGRAIGDTQYF. Looking up the rest from reference TRBV7-3 and TRBJ2-3 gives the full variable domain: GAGVSQTPSNKVTEKGKYVELRCDPISGHTALYWYRQSLGQGPEFLIYFQGTGAADDSGLPNDRFFAVRPEGSVSTLKIQRTERGDSAVYLCASSLNGRAIGDTQYFGPGTRLTVL.

The chain uses TRBV5-6 and TRBJ2-2; the D gene is possibly TRBD1 (5 bases). This CDR3 is 16 amino acids long. The V and J ends lost 6 bases and 4 bases respectively, with 19 bases between them. The germline V gene encodes CDR1 SGHDT and CDR2 YYEEEE. CDR3 sequence: CASTIFDSLRTGELFF. In DNA form, the CDR3 reads TGTGCCAGCACCATCTTTGACAGTCTCCGCACCGGGGAGCTGTTTTTT.

This clone is a singleton in its sample. The sample carries other DNA sequences with the same CDR3. The chain recombines TRBV7-2 with TRBJ2-5; the match to TRBD1 covers 9 bases. CDR3 length equals 15 residues. Trimming took 5 bases from V and 3 from J; bases not matched to a gene: 7. CDR1 is SGHTA, CDR2 FQGNSA, per germline. CDR3: CASSARQGGKETQYF. In DNA form, the CDR3 reads TGTGCCAGCAGCGCGCGACAGGGGGGAAAAGAGACCCAGTACTTC.

The chain uses TRBV28 and TRBJ2-1, with TRBD1 identical over 9 bases. V lost 2 bases to trimming and J lost 6 bases; unmatched junction nucleotides: 5. Germline CDR1 reads MDHEN; CDR2 reads SYDVKM. The CDR3 is 15 residues long. The CDR3 reads CASSLTGGAGNEQFF. The DNA for the CDR3 is TGTGCCAGCAGTTTAACAGGGGGCGCGGGCAATGAGCAGTTCTTC.

CDR3 DNA: TGTGCCAGCAGAGCACAGGGTTTTGTGTACAATGAGCAGTTCTTC. Its protein is CASRAQGFVYNEQFF. V usage is TRBV6-1 and J usage is TRBJ2-1; a weak D match, TRBD1 (6 bases). V was cut by 6 bases and J by 4 bases, with 16 bases left in between. The germline V gene encodes CDR1 MNHNS and CDR2 SASEGT. The CDR3 has 15 residues.

The genes are TRBV21-1 and TRBJ1-1. TRBV21-1 is a recognized pseudogene. The CDR3 sequence is 12 residues long. CDR3 residues: CASSKEVGGAFF. The CDR3 DNA is TGTGCCAGCAGCAAAGAGGTCGGCGGGGCTTTCTTT.

The chain combines TRBV30 with TRBJ1-4; tentatively, D is TRBD1 (6 bases). V was shortened by 5 bases and J by 7 bases, with 17 bases between the two germline ends. Germline CDR1 GTSNPN, CDR2 SVGIG (reference sequence). The CDR3 is made up of 14 amino acids. CDR3 sequence (DNA): TGTGCCTGGGGCGGACAGAATAAGGGTGAAAAACTGTTTTTT. This encodes CAWGGQNKGEKLFF.

This chain links TRBV6-1 with TRBJ2-4; TRBD1 aligns across 7 bases. The CDR3 contains 14 residues. Per germline, CDR1 MNHNS and CDR2 SASEGT. Trimming removed 6 bases from V and 9 bases from J; junction bases left unmatched: 11. In nucleotides, the CDR3 is TGTGCCAGCAGGAGGGGGCCCCCCACGGGCATTCAGTACTTC. This sequence encodes CASRRGPPTGIQYF.

This clone was recorded once. The chain links TRBV9 to TRBJ2-1; TRBD2 matches at 13 bases. The CDR3 has 21 amino acids. The V gene end was trimmed by 3 bases and the J gene end by 2 bases; junction bases not matched to a gene: 17. Germline CDR1 is SGDLS and CDR2 is YYNGEE. The CDR3 sequence is CASSGVGDTRTSGRTYNEQFF. The CDR3 nucleotides read TGTGCCAGCAGCGGAGTGGGGGACACTCGGACTAGCGGGAGAACCTACAATGAGCAGTTCTTC.

This clone appeared a single time. The rearrangement links TRBV18 to TRBJ1-1; D is ambiguous. The CDR3 runs to 14 residues. Trimming took off 4 bases at V and 1 base at J, with 10 bases between the two ends. The germline CDR1 and CDR2 sequences are KGHSH and LQKENI. CDR3 DNA sequence: TGTGCCAGCTCACTGTACCGGGAGAACACTGAAGCTTTCTTT. Encoded protein: CASSLYRENTEAFF.

The chain is built from TRBV19 and TRBJ2-7; 8 bases align to TRBD1. The CDR3 covers 14 residues. V trimming: 1 base; J trimming: 3 bases; junction bases outside the gene matches: 2. The germline V gene encodes CDR1 LNHDA and CDR2 SQIVND (reference sequence). CDR3 sequence reads: CASSIGTGLYEQYF. CDR3 DNA: TGTGCCAGTAGTATAGGGACAGGGCTCTACGAGCAGTACTTC.

The chain couples TRBV6-5 to TRBJ2-7; 9 nucleotides line up with TRBD2. The length of the CDR3 is 15 residues. The germline V gene encodes CDR1 MNHEY and CDR2 SVGAGI. With 0 bases clipped from V and 3 bases from J, the junction kept 3 bases outside the gene matches. CDR3: CASSYSLAGHYEQYF. The CDR3 nucleotides read TGTGCCAGCAGTTACTCACTAGCGGGCCACTACGAGCAGTACTTC.

As DNA, the CDR3 is TGCAGCGTTAGGGGGGACCGGGACAGGGATAGAGTTTGGACCGGGGAGCTGTTTTTT. It encodes CSVRGDRDRDRVWTGELFF. The chain employs TRBV29-1 and TRBJ2-2, with TRBD1 matching 9 bases. Germline V gene data show CDR1 as SQVTM and CDR2 as ANQGSEA. J gave up 5 bases and V 5 bases, and 21 bases lay outside the gene matches. CDR3 size: 19 residues.

The gene calls are TRBV19 and TRBJ1-2; 10 nucleotides align to TRBD1. This CDR3 spans 13 amino acids. The V segment lost 9 bases and the J segment 4 bases; nucleotides outside the gene matches: 5. Germline V lookup: CDR1 LNHDA, CDR2 SQIVND (reference sequence). The CDR3 is CASRQGASYGYTF. DNA of the CDR3: TGTGCCAGCAGACAGGGGGCGAGCTATGGCTACACCTTC.